This paragraph covers one T cell receptor beta chain sequence. Data came from immunoSEQ multiplex PCR; TCRdb stores just in-frame clones and leaves some out. The sample carries under 500,000 clones, 85% to 90% recorded once. These data originate in a study of blood T cell repertoires in COVID-19. The germline gives CDR1 MNHNS, CDR2 SASEGT. The CDR3 runs to 15 residues. Trimming removed 2 bases from V and 3 bases from J, with 10 bases in between. Cohorts were assigned according to the clinical history that participants reported. Either two negative PCRs, clearance, or symptom resolution qualified Cohort 3 donors as recovered.

This receptor was identified in a man aged 25 to 40 who had recovered from COVID-19. The gene calls are TRBV6-1 and TRBJ1-4; D might be TRBD1 (6 bases). The material sequenced was PBMCs or T cells enriched from blood (not recorded which). The CDR3 loop reads CASSEWTAPNEKLFF. CDR3 nucleotides: TGTGCCAGCAGTGAATGGACAGCTCCTAATGAAAAACTGTTTTTT.